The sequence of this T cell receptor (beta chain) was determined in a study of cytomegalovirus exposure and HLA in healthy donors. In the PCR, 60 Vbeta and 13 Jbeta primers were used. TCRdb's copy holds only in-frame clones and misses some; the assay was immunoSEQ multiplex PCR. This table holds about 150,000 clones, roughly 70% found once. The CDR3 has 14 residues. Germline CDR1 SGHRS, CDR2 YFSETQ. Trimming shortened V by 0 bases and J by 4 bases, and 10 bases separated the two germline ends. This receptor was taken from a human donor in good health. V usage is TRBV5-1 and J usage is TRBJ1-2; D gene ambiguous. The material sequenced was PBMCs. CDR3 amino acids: CASSLDGERYGYTF. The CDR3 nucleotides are TGCGCCAGCAGCTTGGACGGGGAGCGCTATGGCTACACCTTC.